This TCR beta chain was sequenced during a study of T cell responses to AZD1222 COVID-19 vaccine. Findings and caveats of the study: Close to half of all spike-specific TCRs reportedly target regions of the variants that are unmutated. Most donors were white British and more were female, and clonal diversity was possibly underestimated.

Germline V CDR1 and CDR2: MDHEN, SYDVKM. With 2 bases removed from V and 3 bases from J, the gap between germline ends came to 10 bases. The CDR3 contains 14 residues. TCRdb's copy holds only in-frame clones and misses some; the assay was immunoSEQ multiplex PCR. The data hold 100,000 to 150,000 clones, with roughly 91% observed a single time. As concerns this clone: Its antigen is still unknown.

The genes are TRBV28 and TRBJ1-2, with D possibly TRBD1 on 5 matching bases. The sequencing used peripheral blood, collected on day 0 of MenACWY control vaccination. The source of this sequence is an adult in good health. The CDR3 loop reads CASSLQGTYYGYTF. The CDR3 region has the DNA TGTGCCAGCAGTTTACAAGGGACCTACTATGGCTACACCTTC.